This T cell receptor (beta chain) was profiled in a study of identical twins. This clonotype was seen only a few times. One entry per CDR3 protein, called by TCRdb with MiXCR from the 5' RACE reads. Of under 900,000 distinct CDR3 sequences in the sample, more than 9% were seen once. The CDR3 length is 12 residues. Trimming removed 6 bases at V and 6 bases at J, with 12 bases between. This same sample was also taken into another study, of yellow fever vaccine responses in identical twins.

This clonotype originated in a woman younger than 35 in good health. The sequenced sample consisted of PBMCs. This chain connects TRBV12-3 or TRBV12-4 to TRBJ2-7, with D possibly being TRBD1 (6 bases). The CDR3 reads CASSGTFPEQYF. DNA for the CDR3: TGTGCCAGCAGCGGGACATTCCCCGAGCAGTACTTC.